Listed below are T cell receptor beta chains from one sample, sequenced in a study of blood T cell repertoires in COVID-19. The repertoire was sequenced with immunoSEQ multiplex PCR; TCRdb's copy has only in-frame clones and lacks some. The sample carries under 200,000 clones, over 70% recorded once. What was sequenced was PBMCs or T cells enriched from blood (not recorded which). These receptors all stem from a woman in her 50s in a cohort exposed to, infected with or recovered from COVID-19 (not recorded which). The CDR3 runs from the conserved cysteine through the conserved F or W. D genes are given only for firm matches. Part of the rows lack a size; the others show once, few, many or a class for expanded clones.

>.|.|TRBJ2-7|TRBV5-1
TGCGCCAGCAGGGCCGTGGGGGGAGATCTGTACGAGCAGTACTTC
CASRAVGGDLYEQYF
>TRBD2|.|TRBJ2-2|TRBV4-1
TGCGCCAGCAGCCAAGGACTAGCGGGGGCCTCGACCGGGGAGCTGTTTTTT
CASSQGLAGASTGELFF
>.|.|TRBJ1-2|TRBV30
TGTGCCTGGGGGCGTTCAGTAGGGAGCGGAGGCTACACCTTC
CAWGRSVGSGGYTF
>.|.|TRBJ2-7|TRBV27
TGTGCCAGCAGGAGGACTGGTTACTACGAGCAGTACTTC
CASRRTGYYEQYF
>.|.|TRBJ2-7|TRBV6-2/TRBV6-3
TGTGCCAGCAGCCCGCCAGTCGCCTACGAGCAGTACTTC
CASSPPVAYEQYF
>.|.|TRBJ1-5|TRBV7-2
TGTGCCAGCAGCTTAGTCTTGGGGGGGGCGGGCAATCAGCCCCAGCATTTT
CASSLVLGGAGNQPQHF
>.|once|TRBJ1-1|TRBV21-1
TGTGCCAGCAGCGGTAGGGACAGGGGAATCCCTATAAACACTGAAGCTTTCTTT
CASSGRDRGIPINTEAFF
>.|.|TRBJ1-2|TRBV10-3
TGTGCCATCAACACAGACTATGGCTACACCTTC
CAINTDYGYTF
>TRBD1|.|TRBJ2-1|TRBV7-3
TGTGCCAGCAGCTTGGGGACAGGGGTGGGGAATGAGCAGTTCTTC
CASSLGTGVGNEQFF
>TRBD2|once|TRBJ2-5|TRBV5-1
TGCGCCAGCAGCTTGGGGCGTCTAGGGACTAGCGGTCAAGAGACCCAGTACTTC
CASSLGRLGTSGQETQYF
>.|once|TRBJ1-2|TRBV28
TGTGCCAGCACCCAAGACATGAACTATGGCTACACCTTC
CASTQDMNYGYTF
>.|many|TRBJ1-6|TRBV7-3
TGTGCCAGCAGCTTATCGTCCGTTTCACCCCTCCACTTT
CASSLSSVSPLHF
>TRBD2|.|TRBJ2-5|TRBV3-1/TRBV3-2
TGTGCCAGCAGCCAAGGGGGTGTAGCGGGAGGTCTCGGGGAGACCCAGTACTTC
CASSQGGVAGGLGETQYF
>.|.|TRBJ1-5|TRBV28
TGTGCCAGCAGTCCCCAGGGGCTGAGCCAGCCCCAGCATTTT
CASSPQGLSQPQHF
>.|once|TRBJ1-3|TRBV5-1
TGCGCCAGCAGCTTGGAGAATTTCGGGGGAAACACCATATATTTT
CASSLENFGGNTIYF
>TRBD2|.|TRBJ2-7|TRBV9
TGTGCCAGCAGCGTAGCTGGCGGGGGGGCCTACGAGCAGTACTTC
CASSVAGGGAYEQYF
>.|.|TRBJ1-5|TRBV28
TGTGCCAGCAGATTGGAGGATCAGCCCCAGCATTTT
CASRLEDQPQHF